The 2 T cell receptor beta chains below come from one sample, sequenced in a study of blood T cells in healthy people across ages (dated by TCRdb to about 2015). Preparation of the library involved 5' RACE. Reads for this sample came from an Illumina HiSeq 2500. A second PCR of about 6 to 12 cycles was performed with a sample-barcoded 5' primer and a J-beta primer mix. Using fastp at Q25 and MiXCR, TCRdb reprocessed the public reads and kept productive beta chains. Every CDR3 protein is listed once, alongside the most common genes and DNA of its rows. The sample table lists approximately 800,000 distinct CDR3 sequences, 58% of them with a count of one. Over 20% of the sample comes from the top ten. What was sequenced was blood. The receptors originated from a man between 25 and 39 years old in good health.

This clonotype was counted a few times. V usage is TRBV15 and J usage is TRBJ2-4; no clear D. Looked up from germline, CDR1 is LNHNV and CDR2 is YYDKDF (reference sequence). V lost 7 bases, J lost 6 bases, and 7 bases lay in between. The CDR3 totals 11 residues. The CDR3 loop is CATMARNIQYF. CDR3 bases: TGTGCCACCATGGCGCGAAACATTCAGTACTTC.

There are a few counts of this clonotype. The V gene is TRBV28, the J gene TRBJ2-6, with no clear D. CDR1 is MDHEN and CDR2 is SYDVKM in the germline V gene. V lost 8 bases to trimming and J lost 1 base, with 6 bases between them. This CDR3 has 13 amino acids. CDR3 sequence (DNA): TGTGCCAGCCTCCCTTCTGGGGCCAACGTCCTGACTTTC. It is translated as CASLPSGANVLTF. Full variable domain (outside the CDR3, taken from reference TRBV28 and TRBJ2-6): DVKVTQSSRYLVKRTGEKVFLECVQDMDHENMFWYRQDPGLGLRLIYFSYDVKMKEKGDIPEGYSVSREKKERFSLILESASTNQTSMYLCASLPSGANVLTFGAGSRLTVL.